This T cell receptor beta chain was found in a study of PD-1 blockade in mismatch repair-deficient tumors. The assay was immunoSEQ multiplex PCR, and TCRdb's table has in-frame clones only and misses some. The sample has about 130,000 clones; about nine tenths are singletons. With 3 bases removed from V and 5 bases from J, the gap between germline ends came to 7 bases. In germline, CDR1 is LNHDA, CDR2 SQIVND (reference sequence). This CDR3 has 13 amino acids. TCR sequencing covered a few patients who responded to pembrolizumab. This specimen consisted of peripheral blood, obtained 72 weeks after starting pembrolizumab. This chain connects TRBV19 to TRBJ2-2; unclear D gene. The sequence was obtained from an adult with mismatch repair-deficient cancer. The CDR3 is CASSMVGTGELFF. In DNA, the CDR3 is TGTGCCAGTAGTATGGTGGGGACCGGGGAGCTGTTTTTT.